The subject of this entry is one T cell receptor beta chain. Its target is not known. The sample belongs to a study of PD-1 blockade in classical Hodgkin lymphoma. Assay used: immunoSEQ multiplex PCR; TCRdb lists only in-frame clones, some missing. The table has around 41,000 clones, 60% to 85% seen once. Every patient relapsed after autologous stem cell transplantation, and brentuximab vedotin exposure varied. The ends were cut back, 3 bases at V and 2 bases at J, with 10 bases in the middle. The CDR3 runs to 14 residues. The V gene's germline CDR1 is SGHRS and CDR2 YFSETQ. The study, taken as a whole, reports: The repertoire differences lack a defined cause, possibly disease activity or prior therapy. CD4+ TCR diversity rose significantly by C4D1, and CD8+ TCR diversity did not. Nivolumab initiated under 1 year post-ASCT led to patient exclusion.

The starting material was peripheral blood mononuclear cells (PBMCs), obtained at baseline. The rearrangement joins TRBV5-1 to TRBJ2-3; D could derive from TRBD1 or TRBD2 (5 bases each). The clonotype originates from a human donor with classical Hodgkin lymphoma. The CDR3 DNA is TGCGCCAGCAGCTGGGGGACGCCCACAGATACGCAGTATTTT. Its protein product is CASSWGTPTDTQYF.